These T cell receptor beta chains were read from a single sample in a study of cytomegalovirus exposure and HLA in healthy donors. Clones were read by immunoSEQ multiplex PCR, and TCRdb kept only the in-frame ones, dropping some. The table shows about 170,000 clones, with about nine tenths occurring only once. The specimen sequenced was PBMCs. Every receptor here comes from a man younger than 35 in good health and CMV-seropositive. Each CDR3 is given with its conserved first and last residue. D genes are given only for firm matches. Rows may omit the clone size; those that give it use once, few, many or a size class.

J gene	V gene	D gene	clone size	CDR3 protein	CDR3 DNA
TRBJ2-7	TRBV7-3	TRBD2	.	CASSLGTSVSYEQYF	TGTGCCAGCAGCTTGGGGACTAGTGTTTCCTACGAGCAGTACTTC
TRBJ1-1	TRBV9	.	.	CASSVQGSGTEAFF	TGTGCCAGCAGCGTACAGGGATCGGGCACTGAAGCTTTCTTT
TRBJ1-2	TRBV30	.	.	CAWSELPYGYTF	TGTGCCTGGAGTGAACTCCCTTATGGCTACACCTTC
TRBJ1-6	TRBV28	TRBD1	.	CALGDRYSPLHF	TGTGCCCTCGGGGACAGATATTCACCCCTCCACTTT
TRBJ2-7	TRBV6-5	TRBD1	.	CASSYTGTGGYEQYF	TGTGCCAGCAGTTACACCGGGACAGGGGGTTACGAGCAGTACTTC
TRBJ2-1	TRBV6-6	.	once	CASSSPGLSYNEQFF	TGTGCCAGCAGTTCTCCGGGACTCTCCTACAATGAGCAGTTCTTC
TRBJ2-7	TRBV20-1	.	.	CSVRDSYEQYF	TGCAGTGTCAGGGACTCCTACGAGCAGTACTTC
TRBJ2-7	TRBV9	.	few	CASSVTPSFHEQYF	TGTGCCAGCAGCGTGACACCGTCCTTCCACGAGCAGTACTTC
TRBJ1-4	TRBV12-5	.	.	CASGLSLGATNEKLFF	TGTGCTAGTGGTTTGTCGTTGGGCGCAACTAATGAAAAACTGTTTTTT
TRBJ2-5	TRBV6-5	.	.	CASSYSGSSAETQYF	TGTGCCAGCAGTTACTCGGGCAGTTCAGCCGAGACCCAGTACTTC
TRBJ1-2	TRBV6-6	TRBD1	once	CASSSSDRSYGYTF	TGTGCCAGCAGCTCTTCGGACAGGTCGTATGGCTACACCTTC
TRBJ1-2	TRBV19	TRBD1	.	CASSLDRADYGYTF	TGTGCCAGTTCCCTCGACAGGGCCGACTATGGCTACACCTTC
TRBJ1-2	TRBV28	.	.	CATLLAYGYTF	TGTGCCACCTTATTAGCGTATGGCTACACCTTC
TRBJ2-2	TRBV5-1	.	.	CASRLSEAAGELFF	TGCGCCAGCCGTCTGTCTGAGGCGGCCGGGGAGCTGTTTTTT
TRBJ1-1	TRBV6-6	.	.	CASKGGTEAFF	TGTGCCAGCAAGGGGGGGACTGAAGCTTTCTTT
TRBJ2-4	TRBV7-2	.	.	CASSFGTVNIQYF	TGTGCCAGCAGCTTCGGAACAGTAAACATTCAGTACTTC
TRBJ1-2	TRBV10-3	TRBD1	.	CAISEAEGQTYTF	TGTGCCATCAGTGAGGCGGAGGGACAGACCTACACCTTC
TRBJ1-1	TRBV13	TRBD1	.	CASRPGQAYPEAFF	TGTGCCAGCAGACCGGGACAGGCGTACCCTGAAGCTTTCTTT
TRBJ2-5	TRBV7-9	TRBD2	.	CASSPGGGRPQYF	TGTGCCAGCAGCCCCGGGGGGGGCAGACCCCAGTACTTC
TRBJ1-4	TRBV10-3	TRBD1	.	CAISDWDRSATNEKLFF	TGTGCCATCAGTGACTGGGACAGATCCGCAACTAATGAAAAACTGTTTTTT
TRBJ1-2	TRBV7-2	.	.	CASSLGQGGYGYTF	TGTGCCAGCAGCTTAGGCCAAGGGGGATATGGCTACACCTTC
TRBJ2-1	TRBV5-1	TRBD2	.	CASSFTSGGIGSYNEQFF	TGCGCCAGCAGCTTCACTAGCGGGGGGATTGGCTCCTACAATGAGCAGTTCTTC
TRBJ2-3	TRBV9	.	.	CASSVARADTQYF	TGTGCCAGCAGCGTAGCGCGGGCAGATACGCAGTATTTT
TRBJ2-3	TRBV7-9	.	.	CASSNRQGLYPDTQYF	TGTGCCAGCAGCAACCGACAGGGACTTTATCCAGATACGCAGTATTTT
TRBJ1-1	TRBV27	TRBD1	.	CASSFADRVPEAFF	TGTGCCAGCAGTTTCGCCGACAGGGTGCCTGAAGCTTTCTTT
TRBJ1-4	TRBV18	.	.	CASSPPPDTVRGEKLFF	TGTGCCAGCTCACCACCGCCAGACACAGTGCGGGGTGAAAAACTGTTTTTT
TRBJ2-7	TRBV9	.	.	CASSVRGETATYEQYF	TGTGCCAGCAGCGTAAGGGGCGAGACAGCTACCTACGAGCAGTACTTC
TRBJ2-2	TRBV10-1	.	.	CASGEVRVNTGELFF	TGCGCCAGCGGCGAAGTCAGGGTTAACACCGGGGAGCTGTTTTTT
TRBJ1-2	TRBV7-2	TRBD1	.	CASSLNRGGYTF	TGTGCCAGCAGCTTAAACAGGGGTGGCTACACCTTC
TRBJ2-3	TRBV6-6	.	.	CASNPGVADTQYF	TGTGCCAGCAACCCGGGGGTCGCAGATACGCAGTATTTT
TRBJ1-1	TRBV16	.	.	CASSPITEAFF	TGTGCCAGCAGCCCTATCACTGAAGCTTTCTTT
TRBJ2-1	TRBV7-9	TRBD1	.	CASSADRGPYNEQFF	TGTGCCAGCAGCGCCGACAGGGGGCCATACAATGAGCAGTTCTTC
TRBJ2-5	TRBV5-1	.	.	CASSSLDREETQYF	TGCGCCAGCAGCTCCCTTGACAGAGAAGAGACCCAGTACTTC
TRBJ2-7	TRBV10-3	.	.	CAISTSGQLSYEQYF	TGTGCCATCAGTACCTCAGGCCAACTCTCCTACGAGCAGTACTTC
TRBJ1-1	TRBV29-1	.	few	CSVEGTGRGKAFF	TGCAGCGTTGAAGGTACGGGGAGGGGTAAAGCTTTCTTT
TRBJ1-6	TRBV9	TRBD1	.	CASSGTGSGSPLHF	TGTGCCAGCAGCGGGACAGGGTCTGGTTCACCCCTCCACTTT
TRBJ1-2	TRBV6-5	TRBD1	once	CASSKDRAGYTF	TGTGCCAGCAGTAAGGACAGGGCCGGCTACACCTTC
TRBJ2-5	TRBV10-2	TRBD2	.	CASSAGGPQETQYF	TGCGCCAGCTCCGCGGGGGGACCCCAAGAGACCCAGTACTTC
TRBJ1-5	TRBV6-4	.	.	CASSPDRKQPQHF	TGTGCCAGCAGCCCCGACAGGAAGCAGCCCCAGCATTTT
TRBJ1-3	TRBV25-1	.	.	CASSDSGNTIYF	TGTGCCAGCAGTGACAGTGGAAACACCATATATTTT
TRBJ2-2	TRBV9	.	once	CASSVIGGANTGELFF	TGTGCCAGCAGCGTAATAGGGGGGGCGAACACCGGGGAGCTGTTTTTT
TRBJ2-7	TRBV27	.	.	CASSAAWSYEQYF	TGTGCCAGCAGTGCAGCGTGGTCCTACGAGCAGTACTTC
TRBJ2-6	TRBV4-2	TRBD1	.	CASSRLTGPSVSGANVLTF	TGTGCCAGCAGCCGACTGACAGGGCCTTCTGTCTCTGGGGCCAACGTCCTGACTTTC
TRBJ1-1	TRBV29-1	.	.	CSVANLIRYTEAFF	TGCAGCGTTGCTAACCTAATCCGATACACTGAAGCTTTCTTT
TRBJ1-4	TRBV18	.	.	CASSPKHLRTENEKLFF	TGTGCCAGCTCACCTAAACACCTCAGGACAGAAAATGAAAAACTGTTTTTT
TRBJ1-2	TRBV7-9	.	.	CASSLVSGNYGYTF	TGTGCCAGCAGCTTAGTGTCCGGGAACTATGGCTACACCTTC
TRBJ2-1	TRBV20-1	.	.	CSATRAEQFF	TGCAGCGCAACTAGGGCTGAGCAGTTCTTC
TRBJ2-1	TRBV19	.	few	CASSRDFSLNNEQFF	TGTGCCAGTAGTAGGGACTTTAGCCTCAACAATGAGCAGTTCTTC